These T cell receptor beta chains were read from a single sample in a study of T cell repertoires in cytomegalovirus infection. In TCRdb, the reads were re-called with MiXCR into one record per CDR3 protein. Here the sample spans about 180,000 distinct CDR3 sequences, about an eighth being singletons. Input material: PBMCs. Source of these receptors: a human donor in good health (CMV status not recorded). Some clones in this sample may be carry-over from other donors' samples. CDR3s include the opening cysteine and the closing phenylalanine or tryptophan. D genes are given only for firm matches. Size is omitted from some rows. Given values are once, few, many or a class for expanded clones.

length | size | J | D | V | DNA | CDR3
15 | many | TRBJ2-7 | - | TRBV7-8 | TGTGCCAGCAGCTCAAGGTCTTTAAACGGCTACGAGCAGTACTTC | CASSSRSLNGYEQYF
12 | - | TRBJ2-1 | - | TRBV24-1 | TGTGCCACCAGTGATTTGTCTGGGGAGCAGTTCTTC | CATSDLSGEQFF
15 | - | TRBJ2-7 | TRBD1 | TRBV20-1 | TGCAGTGCTGACCAGGGGGACAGCTTCTCCTACGAGCAGTACTTC | CSADQGDSFSYEQYF
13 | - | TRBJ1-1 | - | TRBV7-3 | TGTGCCAGCAGCTCGGACCCGAACGCTGAAGCTTTCTTT | CASSSDPNAEAFF
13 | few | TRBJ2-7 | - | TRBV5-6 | TGTGCCAGCACGCTCCAGGGGAACTACGAGCAGTACTTC | CASTLQGNYEQYF
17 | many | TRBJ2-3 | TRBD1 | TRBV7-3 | TGTGCCAGCAGCCCCCGGGGGAGACAGGGGGCAACAGATACGCAGTATTTT | CASSPRGRQGATDTQYF
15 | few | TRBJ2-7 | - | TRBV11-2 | TGTGCCAGCAGCTTCGAAAGACAAGCGGTCTACGAGCAGTACTTC | CASSFERQAVYEQYF
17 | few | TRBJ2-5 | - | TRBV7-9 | TGTGCCAGCTCCTCGTTCAAGGACACGGGGTTCGGAGAGACCCAGTACTTC | CASSSFKDTGFGETQYF
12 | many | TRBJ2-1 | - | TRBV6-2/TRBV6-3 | TGTGCCAGCAGTTATGAGGGATTTAAGCCGTTCTTC | CASSYEGFKPFF
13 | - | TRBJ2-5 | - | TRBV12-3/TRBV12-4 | TGTGCCAGCAGTCTAACATCCAGAGAGACCCAGTACTTC | CASSLTSRETQYF
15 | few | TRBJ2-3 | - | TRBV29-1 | TGCAGCGTTGAAGAACTAGCCATTAGCACAGATACGCAGTATTTT | CSVEELAISTDTQYF
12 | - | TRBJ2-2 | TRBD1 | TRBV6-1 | TGTGCCAGCGCAGGGGGTACCGGGGAGCTGTTTTTT | CASAGGTGELFF
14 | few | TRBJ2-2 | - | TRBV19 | TGTGCCAGTAGTTCTATGGCGAACACCGGGGAGCTGTTTTTT | CASSSMANTGELFF
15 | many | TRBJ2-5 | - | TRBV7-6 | TGTGCCAGCAGCTTAGGTGGTATCCAGGCAGGGACCCAGTACTTC | CASSLGGIQAGTQYF
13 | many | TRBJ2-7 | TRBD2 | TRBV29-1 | TGCAGCGCCGTTAGCGGGTCCTCCTACGAGCAGTACTTC | CSAVSGSSYEQYF
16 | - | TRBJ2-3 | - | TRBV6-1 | TGTGCCAGCAGTAAACTCAGGGAAGTTGGCACAGATACGCAGTATTTT | CASSKLREVGTDTQYF
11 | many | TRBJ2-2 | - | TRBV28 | TGTGCCAGCCTCGGAGTGGGGGAGCTGTTTTTT | CASLGVGELFF
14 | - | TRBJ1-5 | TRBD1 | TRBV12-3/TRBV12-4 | TGTGCCAGCGGGCGGGACAGGGGGAGTCAGCCCCAGCATTTT | CASGRDRGSQPQHF
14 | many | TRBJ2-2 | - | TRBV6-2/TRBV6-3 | TGTGCCAGCAGCAGGCGGACCATCTACGGGGAGCTGTTTTTT | CASSRRTIYGELFF
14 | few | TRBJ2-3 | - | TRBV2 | TGTGCCAGCAGCGACGGACTTCTCACAGATACGCAGTATTTT | CASSDGLLTDTQYF
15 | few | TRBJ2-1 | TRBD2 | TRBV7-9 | TGTGCCAGCAGGAGACTAGCGGAAGCCTACAATGAGCAGTTCTTC | CASRRLAEAYNEQFF
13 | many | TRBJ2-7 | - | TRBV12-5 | TGTGCTAGTGGTTTGGGACGGGATTACGAGCAGTACTTC | CASGLGRDYEQYF
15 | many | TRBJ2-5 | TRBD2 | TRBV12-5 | TGTGCTAGTGGTCCCGGACTAGCGGGGCGGGAGACCCAGTACTTC | CASGPGLAGRETQYF
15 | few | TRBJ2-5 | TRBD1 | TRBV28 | TGTGCCAGCAAAGACCACGGACAGGGACAAGAGACCCAGTACTTC | CASKDHGQGQETQYF
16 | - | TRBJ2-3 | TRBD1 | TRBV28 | TGTGCCAGCAGTGCCATGGGACAGGGGGCGCAAAATACGCAGTATTTT | CASSAMGQGAQNTQYF
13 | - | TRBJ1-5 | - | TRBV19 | TGTGCCAGTAGTAGGACAAGAAACCAGCCCCAGCATTTT | CASSRTRNQPQHF
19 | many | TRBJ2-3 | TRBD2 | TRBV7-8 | TGTGCCAGCAGCCGAGATAGCAGACTAGCGGGGTCGAGCACAGATACGCAGTATTTT | CASSRDSRLAGSSTDTQYF
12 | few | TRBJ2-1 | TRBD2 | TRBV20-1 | TGCAGTGCTAGCCGGACTAGCCCTGAGCAGTTCTTC | CSASRTSPEQFF
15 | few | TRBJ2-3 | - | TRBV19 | TGTGCCAGTAGTACAGGGACCTGGAACACAGATACGCAGTATTTT | CASSTGTWNTDTQYF
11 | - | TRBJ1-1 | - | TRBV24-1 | TGTGCCACCAGTGATGAAATCGAAGCTTTCTTT | CATSDEIEAFF
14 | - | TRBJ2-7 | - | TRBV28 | TGTGCCAGCCGAGGGGACAAGCTACACTACGAGCAGTACTTC | CASRGDKLHYEQYF
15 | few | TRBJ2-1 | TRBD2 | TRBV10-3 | TGTGCCATCAGTGCCTCTAGCGGGAGGGCCGATGAGCAGTTCTTC | CAISASSGRADEQFF
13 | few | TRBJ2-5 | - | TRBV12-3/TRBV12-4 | TGTGCCAGCAGTACGGGCCTAGGGGAGACCCAGTACTTC | CASSTGLGETQYF
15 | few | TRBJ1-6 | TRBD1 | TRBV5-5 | TGTGCCAGCAGTTCGGGACAGGGGGCTTCTTCACCCCTCCACTTT | CASSSGQGASSPLHF
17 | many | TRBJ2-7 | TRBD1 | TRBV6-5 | TGTGCCAGCAGTTACGGGCGTCGACAGGGGGAGGCCTACGAGCAGTACTTC | CASSYGRRQGEAYEQYF
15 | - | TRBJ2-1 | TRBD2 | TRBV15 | TGTGCCACCAGCAGAGTAAGCGGGGGCTACAATGAGCAGTTCTTC | CATSRVSGGYNEQFF
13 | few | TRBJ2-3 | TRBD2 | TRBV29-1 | TGCAGCGCCTACCGGGACTACGGAGATACGCAGTATTTT | CSAYRDYGDTQYF
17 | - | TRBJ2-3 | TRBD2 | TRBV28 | TGTGCCAGCAGTTTTTCTCCAACCTGGCGGGAGGCAGATACGCAGTATTTT | CASSFSPTWREADTQYF
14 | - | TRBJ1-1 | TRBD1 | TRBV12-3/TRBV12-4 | TGTGCCAGCAGTTGGGACAGTGGGGGGACTGAAGCTTTCTTT | CASSWDSGGTEAFF
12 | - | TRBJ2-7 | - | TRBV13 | TGTGCCAGCAGCGCTCCCCAACACGAGCAGTACTTC | CASSAPQHEQYF
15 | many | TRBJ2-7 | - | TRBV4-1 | TGCGCCAGCAGCCAAGCAAAGAGTCCCCCCTACGAGCAGTACTTC | CASSQAKSPPYEQYF